These 5 T cell receptor beta chains were all obtained from the same sample, sequenced in a study of T cell clonality in common variable immunodeficiency. Method: immunoSEQ multiplex PCR; TCRdb's copy keeps in-frame clones and lacks some. The sample is made up of some 60,000 clones, none counted only once. The sample comprised peripheral blood mononuclear cells. Receptor source: a person aged 18 to 75 in good health.

The table lists this clone with many counts. The DNA ends 3 residues before the CDR3 does, and the rest of the CDR3 is filled in from the germline J gene. The J gene is TRBJ1-6, the V gene TRBV28; D possibly corresponds to TRBD1 (5 bases). The CDR3 covers 14 residues. Germline CDR1 reads MDHEN; CDR2 reads SYDVKM. V lost 3 bases, J lost 9 bases, and 12 bases lay in between. CDR3 bases read: TGTGCCAGCAGTTTTTGGGGCGGGGGTTCACCC. It codes for CASSFWGGGSP. The whole CDR3 protein is CASSFWGGGSPLHF.

This clone appeared many times. The CDR3 is cut off 3 residues early in the read; its end comes from the germline J gene. The genes are TRBV4-1 and TRBJ2-1, with 13 bases fitting TRBD2. With 7 bases clipped from V and 8 bases from J, the junction kept 8 bases outside the gene matches. Looked up from germline, CDR1 is MGHRA and CDR2 is YSYEKL. The CDR3 extends over 15 amino acids. CDR3 residues: CASTRGLAGSDEQFF. CDR3 DNA, as far as it was read: TGCGCCAGCACCCGGGGACTAGCGGGATCGGATGAG.

This clone was counted at least ten times. The DNA ends 3 residues before the CDR3 does, and the rest of the CDR3 is filled in from the germline J gene. The chain is built from TRBV9 and TRBJ2-5; D possibly corresponds to TRBD2 (6 bases). V dropped 3 bases and J dropped 1 base, with 10 bases sitting between them. Germline assignment: CDR1 SGDLS and CDR2 YYNGEE. This CDR3 is 14 amino acids long. CDR3 sequence: CASSAGLIQETQYF. CDR3 DNA (partial): TGTGCCAGCAGCGCGGGACTGATCCAAGAGACC.

This clone was found many times. The sequence runs out 3 residues before the end of the CDR3; the remainder is reconstructed from the germline J gene. V usage is TRBV7-8 and J usage is TRBJ2-5; maybe TRBD1 (6 bases). V gave up 3 bases and J gave up 2 bases, with 7 bases separating them. This CDR3 spans 13 amino acids. Germline lookup yields CDR1 SGHVS and CDR2 FQNEAQ. CDR3 in amino acids: CASSLGAQETQYF. The DNA read from the CDR3 is TGTGCCAGCAGCTTGGGGGCGCAAGAGACC. The variable domain in full, completed from reference TRBV7-8 and TRBJ2-5, reads GAGVSQSPRYKVAKRGQDVALRCDPISGHVSLFWYQQALGQGPEFLTYFQNEAQLDKSGLPSDRFFAERPEGSVSTLKIQRTQQEDSAVYLCASSLGAQETQYFGPGTRLLVL.

On this clone itself: The junction does not match germline at one end; this may be a read error. The CDR3 here is CSSGQGAYEQYF. CDR3 DNA, as far as it was read: TGTTCCAGCGGACAGGGGGCTTACGAG. This chain links TRBV7-9 with TRBJ2-7, with 11 bases lining up with TRBD1. The CDR3 extends 3 residues past the end of the read, so its final part is completed from the germline J gene. This CDR3 contains 12 residues. In germline, CDR1 is SEHNR, CDR2 FQNEAQ (reference sequence).